Each of the 32 T cell receptor beta chains below was sequenced from the same sample in a study of T cell responses to AZD1222 COVID-19 vaccine. The method was immunoSEQ multiplex PCR; TCRdb's version includes in-frame clones alone and lacks a portion of them. Of roughly 56,000 clones detected, approximately 85% appear once; the ten largest clones hold about 15%. The sample was peripheral blood, taken on day 0 of AZD1222 vaccination. The receptors here all came from an adult in good health.

In DNA, the CDR3 is TGTGCCAGCAGCCAAGCGAGAATAAACAGGGGAGGGGAGACCCAGTACTTC. Translated: CASSQARINRGGETQYF. The chain is built from TRBV3-1 (or the pseudogene TRBV3-2) and TRBJ2-5; D could derive from TRBD1 or TRBD2 (7 bases each). Trimming removed 1 base from V and 5 bases from J, with 20 bases in between. The V gene's germline CDR1 is LGHDT and CDR2 YNNKEL (reference sequence). The CDR3 is made up of 17 amino acids.

This sequence joins TRBV9 and TRBJ2-1, with a possible D match to TRBD1 (6 bases). V lost 0 bases, J lost 0 bases, and 13 bases lay in between. The length of the CDR3 is 17 residues. CDR1 and CDR2 from the germline V gene are SGDLS and YYNGEE. CDR3 amino acids: CASSVGPGVTSYNEQFF. DNA for the CDR3: TGTGCCAGCAGCGTAGGTCCAGGGGTTACCTCCTACAATGAGCAGTTCTTC. Full variable domain (rest looked up from reference TRBV9 and TRBJ2-1): DSGVTQTPKHLITATGQRVTLRCSPRSGDLSVYWYQQSLDQGLQFLIQYYNGEERAKGNILERFSAQQFPDLHSELNLSSLELGDSALYFCASSVGPGVTSYNEQFFGPGTRLTVL.

J is TRBJ1-2 and V is TRBV18, with TRBD1 identical over 7 bases. The CDR3 contains 14 residues. The ends lost 3 bases at V and 7 bases at J; junction bases unmatched: 8. Germline values: CDR1 KGHSH, CDR2 LQKENI. For the CDR3, the DNA is TGTGCCAGCTCACCGTCGGACAGGACGGCTGGCTACACCTTC. This codes for CASSPSDRTAGYTF.

In this sample, this clone turned up a few times. The chain combines TRBV28 with TRBJ1-4; 11 bases are a match to TRBD1. The CDR3 length is 15 residues. V trimming: 2 bases; J trimming: 10 bases; junction bases outside the gene matches: 6. Germline assignment: CDR1 MDHEN and CDR2 SYDVKM. CDR3 DNA: TGTGCCAGCAGTTTAAGTGGGACAGGGGGTAGAAAACTGTTTTTT. Protein: CASSLSGTGGRKLFF. Together with reference TRBV28 and TRBJ1-4, the CDR3 gives the full variable domain: DVKVTQSSRYLVKRTGEKVFLECVQDMDHENMFWYRQDPGLGLRLIYFSYDVKMKEKGDIPEGYSVSREKKERFSLILESASTNQTSMYLCASSLSGTGGRKLFFGSGTQLSVL.

The chain carries TRBV19 and TRBJ1-4; no clear D gene. CDR3 size: 13 residues. V lost 3 bases to trimming and J lost 8 bases, with 10 bases between them. CDR1 LNHDA and CDR2 SQIVND come from the germline V gene (reference sequence). The CDR3 sequence: CASSINSEEKLFF. The CDR3 DNA sequence: TGTGCCAGTAGTATTAACAGCGAAGAAAAACTGTTTTTT.

The chain carries TRBV28 and TRBJ2-3; TRBD1 matches at 11 bases. J gave up 4 bases and V 7 bases, and 7 bases lay outside the gene matches. From germline, CDR1 is MDHEN and CDR2 SYDVKM. The CDR3 extends over 15 amino acids. The DNA for the CDR3 is TGTGCCAGCATCACCCGGACAGGGGGCTCAGATACGCAGTATTTT. Protein product: CASITRTGGSDTQYF.

The V gene is TRBV10-3, the J gene TRBJ1-5; perhaps TRBD1 as D (6 bases). Trimming stripped 0 bases from V and 3 bases from J, with 12 bases between. CDR1 is ENHRY, CDR2 SYGVKD, per germline. The CDR3 contains 16 residues. This CDR3 is CAISESTQGHNQPQHF. The CDR3 DNA follows: TGTGCCATCAGTGAGTCGACTCAGGGGCACAATCAGCCCCAGCATTTT.

The chain employs TRBV28 and TRBJ2-7; a weak D match, TRBD1 (7 bases). The germline V and J ends were trimmed by 0 bases and 4 bases, with 16 bases remaining between them. Germline V gene lookup returns CDR1 MDHEN and CDR2 SYDVKM. There are 16 residues in the CDR3. CDR3 region: CASSLWGGQMLYEQYF. DNA for the CDR3: TGTGCCAGCAGTTTATGGGGGGGACAGATGCTTTACGAGCAGTACTTC.

The chain carries TRBV7-2 and TRBJ2-7, with D hard to call. This CDR3 is 13 amino acids long. Germline lookup yields CDR1 SGHTA and CDR2 FQGNSA. The germline V and J ends were trimmed by 1 base and 3 bases, with 7 bases remaining between them. CDR3 amino acids: CASSLGPIYEQYF. The CDR3 bases are TGTGCCAGCAGCTTAGGTCCGATCTACGAGCAGTACTTC.

The chain employs TRBV6-5 and TRBJ1-2, with a weak D call TRBD1 (5 bases). Deletions cut 5 bases from V and 6 bases from J, with 16 bases between. The CDR3 length is 14 residues. Looked up from germline, CDR1 is MNHEY and CDR2 is SVGAGI. The DNA for the CDR3 is TGTGCCAGCAGTACCTTGGGGCGGAATGATGGCTACACCTTC. This translates into CASSTLGRNDGYTF.

V gene TRBV5-4 combines with J gene TRBJ2-1; D is perhaps TRBD1 or TRBD2 (6 bases each). The CDR3 totals 14 residues. Germline CDR1 and CDR2: SGHNT and YYREEE (reference sequence). The V end lost 4 bases, the J end lost 9 bases, and 17 bases lay between the germline ends. CDR3 in amino acids: CASSKLTQGGEQFF. Here the CDR3 DNA reads TGTGCCAGCAGCAAACTAACACAGGGAGGTGAGCAGTTCTTC.

J is TRBJ1-5 and V is TRBV2, with D possibly matching TRBD1 (5 bases). The germline gives CDR1 SNHLY, CDR2 FYNNEI. CDR3 size: 14 residues. V was shortened by 5 bases and J by 6 bases, with 14 bases between the two germline ends. CDR3 nucleotide sequence: TGTGCCAGCAGTAAAGGGGCCGGTTTTCAGCCCCAGCATTTT. Protein: CASSKGAGFQPQHF.

This clone was picked up one time. The chain carries TRBV27 and TRBJ1-5, with D unresolved. The CDR3 runs to 13 residues. Deletions cut 2 bases from V and 10 bases from J, with 12 bases between. Germline V gives CDR1 MNHEY, CDR2 SMNVEV (reference sequence). The CDR3 coding sequence is TGTGCCAGCAGTTTAGGGCCCTCATCCCCCCAGCATTTT. It translates to CASSLGPSSPQHF.

CDR3 sequence (DNA): TGTGCCAGCAGCTTATTGCCGGGCTACAACACCGGGGAGCTGTTTTTT. This gives the protein CASSLLPGYNTGELFF. The V and J genes are TRBV7-3 and TRBJ2-2; D is unresolved. V lost 2 bases and J 2 bases, leaving 12 bases between the germline ends. The CDR3 is made up of 16 amino acids. Germline-derived CDR1 and CDR2 are SGHTA and FQGTGA.

This chain joins TRBV6-5 and TRBJ2-3; TRBD2 agrees at 8 bases. The V gene end was trimmed by 5 bases and the J gene end by 1 base; junction bases not matched to a gene: 2. CDR1 is MNHEY, CDR2 SVGAGI, per germline. CDR3 size: 14 residues. The CDR3 is CASSLGLGTDTQYF. CDR3 DNA sequence: TGTGCCAGCAGTCTGGGACTAGGCACAGATACGCAGTATTTT.

On this clone: Being one base from a much bigger clone, this may be a read error. Other DNA sequences in this sample translate to the same CDR3. The CDR3 sequence is CASSIGGGYEQYF. CDR3 nucleotide sequence: TGTGCCAGTAGTATAGGGGGAGGTTACGAGCAGTACTTC. V is TRBV19 and J is TRBJ2-7; maybe TRBD2 (6 bases). V was cut by 1 base and J by 4 bases, with 8 bases left in between. This CDR3 comprises 13 residues. Germline V gene lookup returns CDR1 LNHDA and CDR2 SQIVND (reference sequence).

This clone has more than one count but fewer than ten. The rearrangement links TRBV7-6 to TRBJ2-2; D is possibly TRBD1 (6 bases). Trimming cost V 4 bases and J 4 bases, with 19 bases left between them. The CDR3 covers 17 residues. Germline-derived CDR1 and CDR2 are SGHVS and FNYEAQ. This CDR3 reads CASSSRARQVCTGELFF. The CDR3 region has the DNA TGTGCCAGCAGCTCCCGGGCTAGACAGGTATGCACCGGGGAGCTGTTTTTT.

The V and J genes are TRBV5-1 and TRBJ1-2, with 9 bases identical to TRBD1. The germline gives CDR1 SGHRS, CDR2 YFSETQ. This CDR3 has 14 residues. V lost 0 bases to trimming and J lost 8 bases; unmatched junction nucleotides: 5. CDR3 in DNA: TGCGCCAGCAGCTTGGGTACAGGGGGCGGCGGCTACACCTTC. Translation gives CASSLGTGGGGYTF.

This clone came up once. J is TRBJ1-2 and V is TRBV28, with 12 bases that match TRBD1. CDR3 length: 15 residues. Looked up from germline, CDR1 is MDHEN and CDR2 is SYDVKM. V gave up 5 bases and J gave up 9 bases; unmatched junction bases: 10. In nucleotides, the CDR3 is TGTGCCAGCAGTCCTGCCGGGACAGGGGGCAATAGCTACACCTTC. It specifies CASSPAGTGGNSYTF.

The chain is built from TRBV6-5 and TRBJ1-1, with D perhaps TRBD1 (6 bases). The ends were cut back, 6 bases at V and 3 bases at J, with 14 bases in the middle. In germline, CDR1 is MNHEY, CDR2 SVGAGI. The CDR3 runs to 14 residues. The CDR3 loop reads CASRTTGTYTEAFF. CDR3 DNA sequence: TGTGCCAGCAGGACTACAGGGACCTACACTGAAGCTTTCTTT.

This chain links TRBV14 with TRBJ2-7, with TRBD2 identical over 7 bases. Germline V lookup: CDR1 SGHDN, CDR2 FVKESK. The J segment lost 3 bases and the V segment lost 1 base, leaving 6 bases of the junction unmatched. The CDR3 consists of 15 residues. CDR3 DNA: TGTGCCAGCAGCCAAGCCGGGACGGGGGGCTACGAGCAGTACTTC. The encoded protein is CASSQAGTGGYEQYF.

The rearrangement uses TRBV2 and TRBJ2-1; TRBD1 might be the D (5 bases). The germline CDR1 and CDR2 sequences are SNHLY and FYNNEI. The length of the CDR3 is 15 residues. Trimming pared 8 bases from V and 0 bases from J, leaving 14 bases between. CDR3 in amino acids: CASFRRQGSYNEQFF. In nucleotides, the CDR3 is TGTGCCAGCTTTCGTCGGCAGGGCTCCTACAATGAGCAGTTCTTC.

The V and J genes are TRBV5-6 and TRBJ1-2, with TRBD1 identical over 8 bases. Germline loops: CDR1 SGHDT, CDR2 YYEEEE. The CDR3 consists of 14 residues. V shed 1 base, J shed 5 bases, and the junction held 4 bases outside the gene matches. The CDR3 is CASSLQGAGYGYTF. The CDR3 DNA reads TGTGCCAGCAGCTTGCAGGGGGCGGGGTATGGCTACACCTTC.

This sequence joins TRBV18 and TRBJ2-5; 10 bases fit TRBD2. Germline V gives CDR1 KGHSH, CDR2 LQKENI. The CDR3 length is 17 residues. J was trimmed by 5 bases and V by 2 bases; bases with no gene match: 11. The CDR3 DNA is TGTGCCAGCTCACCATCAAGGACTAGCGGTCGGGGTGAGACCCAGTACTTC. Its protein product is CASSPSRTSGRGETQYF.

The chain recombines TRBV28 with TRBJ1-2; D ambiguous. Germline loops: CDR1 MDHEN, CDR2 SYDVKM. The V end lost 4 bases, the J end lost 4 bases, and 10 bases lay between the germline ends. CDR3 length: 13 residues. The CDR3 region is CASSSTEAYGYTF. CDR3 nucleotide sequence: TGTGCCAGCAGTTCTACAGAGGCCTATGGCTACACCTTC.

The J gene is TRBJ2-3, the V gene TRBV5-6; D ambiguous. The CDR3 runs to 15 residues. Germline V gene data show CDR1 as SGHDT and CDR2 as YYEEEE. V shed 0 bases and J shed 1 base, with 9 bases lying between them. DNA for the CDR3: TGTGCCAGCAGCTTGGTTAACGTGGGCACAGATACGCAGTATTTT. It encodes CASSLVNVGTDTQYF.

The chain links TRBV28 to TRBJ2-7; D might be TRBD1 (7 bases). Germline assignment: CDR1 MDHEN and CDR2 SYDVKM. V was clipped by 8 bases and J by 4 bases, with 21 bases between them. The CDR3 totals 15 residues. CDR3 protein: CASRVGGQPLYEQYF. Here the CDR3 DNA reads TGTGCCAGCCGCGTGGGGGGACAGCCATTATACGAGCAGTACTTC.

The rearrangement joins TRBV6-5 to TRBJ1-1; D is uncertain. The germline V gene encodes CDR1 MNHEY and CDR2 SVGAGI. The V and J ends lost 7 bases and 4 bases respectively, with 7 bases between them. The CDR3 has 11 amino acids. The CDR3 is CASKRVTEAFF. CDR3 bases: TGTGCCAGCAAAAGGGTCACTGAAGCTTTCTTT.

This clone was picked up one time. This chain joins TRBV5-1 and TRBJ2-2; a possible D gene is TRBD2 (5 bases). The CDR3 length is 16 residues. V was pared by 4 bases and J by 0 bases, with 13 bases between. CDR1 is SGHRS and CDR2 is YFSETQ in the germline V gene. The CDR3 loop reads CASSPRVGANTGELFF. The CDR3 DNA reads as TGCGCCAGCAGCCCCCGGGTGGGAGCGAACACCGGGGAGCTGTTTTTT.

The V and J genes are TRBV5-1 and TRBJ1-1; D call uncertain. The CDR3 covers 14 residues. In germline, CDR1 is SGHRS, CDR2 YFSETQ. V lost 4 bases to trimming and J lost 7 bases, with 17 bases between them. CDR3 bases: TGCGCCAGCAGCCCCATTGGCGGGTTTGGTGAAGCTTTCTTT. Translated: CASSPIGGFGEAFF.

V is TRBV9 and J is TRBJ2-1, with D perhaps being TRBD1 or TRBD2 (5 bases each). Trimming shortened V by 5 bases and J by 5 bases, and 17 bases separated the two germline ends. The CDR3 is 15 amino acids. The germline gives CDR1 SGDLS, CDR2 YYNGEE. In DNA, the CDR3 is TGTGCCAGCAGTAGCGATGGGGCCCTAAACAATGAGCAGTTCTTC. Its protein product is CASSSDGALNNEQFF.

This clone turned up a few times. The rearrangement joins TRBV21-1 to TRBJ1-2; TRBD1, the table's D call, was not compared with the DNA. TRBV21-1 is deemed a pseudogene. This CDR3 is built from 18 residues. CDR3 sequence reads: CASSKALLQVGDNYGYTF. The CDR3 nucleotides are TGTGCCAGCAGCAAAGCGCTGTTACAGGTTGGGGATAACTATGGCTACACCTTC.